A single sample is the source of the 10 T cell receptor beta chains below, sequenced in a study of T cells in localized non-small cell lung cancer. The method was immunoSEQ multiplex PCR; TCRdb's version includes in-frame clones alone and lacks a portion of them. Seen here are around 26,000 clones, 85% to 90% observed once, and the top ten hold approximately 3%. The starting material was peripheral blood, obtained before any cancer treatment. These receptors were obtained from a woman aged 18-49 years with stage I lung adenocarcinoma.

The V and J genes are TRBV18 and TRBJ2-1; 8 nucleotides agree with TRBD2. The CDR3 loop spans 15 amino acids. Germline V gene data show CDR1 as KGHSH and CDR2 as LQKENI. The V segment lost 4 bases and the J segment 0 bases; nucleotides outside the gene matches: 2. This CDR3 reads CASSLSGSSYNEQFF. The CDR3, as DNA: TGTGCCAGCTCACTGAGCGGGAGCTCCTACAATGAGCAGTTCTTC.

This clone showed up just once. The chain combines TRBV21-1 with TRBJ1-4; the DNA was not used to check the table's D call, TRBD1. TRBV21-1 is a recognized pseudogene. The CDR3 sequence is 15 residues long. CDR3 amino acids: CASSIRGPTNEKLFF. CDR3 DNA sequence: TGTGCCAGCAGCATAAGGGGGCCCACTAATGAAAAACTGTTTTTT.

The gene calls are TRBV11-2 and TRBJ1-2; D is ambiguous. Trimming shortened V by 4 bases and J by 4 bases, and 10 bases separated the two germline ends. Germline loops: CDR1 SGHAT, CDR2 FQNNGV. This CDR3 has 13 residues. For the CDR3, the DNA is TGTGCCAGCAGCTCTTTGGACCGCTATGGCTACACCTTC. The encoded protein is CASSSLDRYGYTF. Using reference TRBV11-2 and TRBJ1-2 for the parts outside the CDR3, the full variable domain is EAGVAQSPRYKIIEKRQSVAFWCNPISGHATLYWYQQILGQGPKLLIQFQNNGVVDDSQLPKDRFSAERLKGVDSTLKIQPAKLEDSAVYLCASSSLDRYGYTFGSGTRLTVV.

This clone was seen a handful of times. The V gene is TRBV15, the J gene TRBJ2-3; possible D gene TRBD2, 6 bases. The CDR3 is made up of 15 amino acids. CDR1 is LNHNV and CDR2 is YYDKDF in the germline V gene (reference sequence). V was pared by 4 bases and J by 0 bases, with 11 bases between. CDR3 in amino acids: CATSNPSGSTDTQYF. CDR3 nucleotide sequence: TGTGCCACCAGCAACCCAAGCGGGAGCACAGATACGCAGTATTTT.

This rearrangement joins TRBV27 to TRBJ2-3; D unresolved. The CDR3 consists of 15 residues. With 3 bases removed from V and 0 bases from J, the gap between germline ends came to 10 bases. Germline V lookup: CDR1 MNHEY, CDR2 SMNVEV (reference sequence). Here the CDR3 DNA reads TGTGCCAGCAGTTTGACCCGGGTTAGCACAGATACGCAGTATTTT. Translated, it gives CASSLTRVSTDTQYF.

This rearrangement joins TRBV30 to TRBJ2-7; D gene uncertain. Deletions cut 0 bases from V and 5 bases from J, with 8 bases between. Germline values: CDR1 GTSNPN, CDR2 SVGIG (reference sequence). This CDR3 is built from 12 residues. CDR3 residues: CAWSVRIDEQYF. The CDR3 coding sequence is TGTGCCTGGAGTGTGCGCATAGACGAGCAGTACTTC.

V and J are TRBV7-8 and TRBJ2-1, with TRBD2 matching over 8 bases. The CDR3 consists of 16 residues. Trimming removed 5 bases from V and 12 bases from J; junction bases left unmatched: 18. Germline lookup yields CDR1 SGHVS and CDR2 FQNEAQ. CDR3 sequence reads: CASSPAGGRDASGQFF. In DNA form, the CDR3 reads TGTGCCAGCAGCCCGGCGGGAGGCAGGGATGCTTCGGGGCAGTTCTTC.

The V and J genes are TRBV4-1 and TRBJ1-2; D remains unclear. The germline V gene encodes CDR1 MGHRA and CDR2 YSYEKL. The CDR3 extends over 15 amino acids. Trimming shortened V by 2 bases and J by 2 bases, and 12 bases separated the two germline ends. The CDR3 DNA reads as TGCGCCAGCAGCCAAAGCCCGGGTCCGAACTATGGCTACACCTTC. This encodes CASSQSPGPNYGYTF.

CDR3 bases: TGCAGCGTAGGGGGACAGGGCGGCGACACCGGGGAGCTGTTTTTT. Encoded protein: CSVGGQGGDTGELFF. The chain links TRBV29-1 to TRBJ2-2, with TRBD1 matching over 9 bases. J gave up 3 bases and V 6 bases, and 8 bases lay outside the gene matches. The CDR3 length is 15 residues. The germline gives CDR1 SQVTM, CDR2 ANQGSEA.

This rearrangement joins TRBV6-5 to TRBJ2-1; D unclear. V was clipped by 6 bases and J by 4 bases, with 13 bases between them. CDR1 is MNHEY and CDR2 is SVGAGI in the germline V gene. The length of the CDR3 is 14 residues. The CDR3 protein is CASSPDSPYNEQFF. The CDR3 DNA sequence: TGTGCCAGCAGCCCCGACTCCCCTTACAATGAGCAGTTCTTC.